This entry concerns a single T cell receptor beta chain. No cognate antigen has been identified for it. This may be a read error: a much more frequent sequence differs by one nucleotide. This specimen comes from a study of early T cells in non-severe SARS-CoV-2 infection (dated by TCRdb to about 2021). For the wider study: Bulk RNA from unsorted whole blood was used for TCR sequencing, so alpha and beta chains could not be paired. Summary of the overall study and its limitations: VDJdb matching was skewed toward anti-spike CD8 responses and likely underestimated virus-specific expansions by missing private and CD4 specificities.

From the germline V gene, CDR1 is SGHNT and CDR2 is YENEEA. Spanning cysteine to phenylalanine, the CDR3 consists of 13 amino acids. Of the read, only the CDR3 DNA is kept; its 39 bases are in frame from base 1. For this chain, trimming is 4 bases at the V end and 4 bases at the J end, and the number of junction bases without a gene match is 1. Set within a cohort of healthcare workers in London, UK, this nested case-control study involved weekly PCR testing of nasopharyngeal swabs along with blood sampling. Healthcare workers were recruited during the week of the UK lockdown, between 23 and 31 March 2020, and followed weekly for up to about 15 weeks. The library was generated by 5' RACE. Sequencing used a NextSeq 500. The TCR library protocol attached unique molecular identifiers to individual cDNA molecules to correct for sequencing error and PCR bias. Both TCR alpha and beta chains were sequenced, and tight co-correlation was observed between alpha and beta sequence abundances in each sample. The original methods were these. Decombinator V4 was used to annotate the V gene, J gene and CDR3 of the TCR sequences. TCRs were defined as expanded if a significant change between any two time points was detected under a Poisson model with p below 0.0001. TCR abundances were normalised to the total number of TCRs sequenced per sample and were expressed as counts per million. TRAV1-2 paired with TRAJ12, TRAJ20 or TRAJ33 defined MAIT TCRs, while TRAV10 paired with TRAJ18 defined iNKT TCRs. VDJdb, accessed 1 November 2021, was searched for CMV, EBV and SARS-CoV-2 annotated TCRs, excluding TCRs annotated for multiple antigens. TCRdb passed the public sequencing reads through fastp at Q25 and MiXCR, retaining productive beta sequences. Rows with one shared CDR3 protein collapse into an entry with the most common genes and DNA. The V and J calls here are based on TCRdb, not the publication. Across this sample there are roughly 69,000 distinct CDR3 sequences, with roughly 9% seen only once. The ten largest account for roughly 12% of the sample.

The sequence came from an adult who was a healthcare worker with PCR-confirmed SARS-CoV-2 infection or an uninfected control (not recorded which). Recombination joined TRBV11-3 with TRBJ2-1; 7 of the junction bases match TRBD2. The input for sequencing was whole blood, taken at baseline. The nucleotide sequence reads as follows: TGTGCCAGCAGCTCTAGCGGTTACAATGAGCAGTTCTTC. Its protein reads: CASSSSGYNEQFF.